Presented here are 7 T cell receptor beta chains from one specimen sequenced in a study of shared clonotypes between healthy human individuals. Sequencing used immunoSEQ multiplex PCR; TCRdb keeps in-frame clones, though not all of them. The sample carries over a million clones, roughly 96% recorded once. The sequenced sample consisted of naive CD4+ T cells sorted from blood. Stated subset: CD45RA+ positively selected. The receptors shown here come from a man aged 25-45 years in good health.

The chain recombines TRBV18 with TRBJ2-3; 10 bases are shared with TRBD2. The V and J ends lost 3 bases and 11 bases, in that order; junction bases with no gene match: 20. In germline, CDR1 is KGHSH, CDR2 LQKENI. This CDR3 is built from 18 residues. The DNA of the CDR3 is TGTGCCAGCTCACCGTTAGCGGGAGGCCGCACCCCACAGAACGGGCAGTATTTT. This sequence encodes CASSPLAGGRTPQNGQYF.

This rearrangement joins TRBV5-5 to TRBJ2-2; tentatively, D is TRBD1 (7 bases). Per germline, CDR1 SGHKS and CDR2 YYEKEE (reference sequence). The CDR3 spans 16 residues. V was trimmed by 3 bases and J by 0 bases, leaving 12 bases between them. The CDR3 DNA sequence: TGTGCCAGCAGCTCAGGGGGGCGCGCGAACACCGGGGAGCTGTTTTTT. Translated: CASSSGGRANTGELFF. The full variable domain, its missing parts supplied by reference TRBV5-5 and TRBJ2-2, is DAGVTQSPTHLIKTRGQQVTLRCSPISGHKSVSWYQQVLGQGPQFIFQYYEKEERGRGNFPDRFSARQFPNYSSELNVNALLLGDSALYLCASSSGGRANTGELFFGEGSRLTVL.

This chain joins TRBV9 and TRBJ2-3; TRBD1 or TRBD2 may be the D gene (6 bases each). The V end lost 0 bases, the J end lost 10 bases, and 18 bases lay between the germline ends. Looked up from germline, CDR1 is SGDLS and CDR2 is YYNGEE. This CDR3 is 15 amino acids long. The CDR3 region has the DNA TGTGCCAGCAGCGTAGGGGGGGCCGAATTTACCCCGCAGTATTTT. Translation: CASSVGGAEFTPQYF.

The sample holds one count of this clone. This chain joins TRBV9 and TRBJ2-2; TRBD2 matches 7 bases. This CDR3 has 16 residues. Germline CDR1 SGDLS, CDR2 YYNGEE. Unmatched junction bases numbered 6, after V lost 0 bases and J lost 4 bases. The CDR3, as DNA: TGTGCCAGCAGCGTAGAAGGAGCGGGAAGCACCGGGGAGCTGTTTTTT. Translated: CASSVEGAGSTGELFF.

The chain recombines TRBV5-1 with TRBJ2-5, with D possibly called TRBD1 or TRBD2 (5 bases each). V gave up 5 bases and J gave up 2 bases, with 13 bases separating them. Germline values: CDR1 SGHRS, CDR2 YFSETQ. This CDR3 has 14 amino acids. CDR3 nucleotides: TGCGCCAGCAGGGATGGGACGGATCAAGAGACCCAGTACTTC. Protein: CASRDGTDQETQYF.

The rearrangement joins TRBV19 to TRBJ2-3, with 10 bases fitting TRBD1. Per the germline V gene, CDR1 is LNHDA and CDR2 is SQIVND (reference sequence). The CDR3 length is 16 residues. Trimming at V came to 5 bases and at J to 2 bases, leaving 7 bases not matched to a gene. DNA of the CDR3: TGTGCCAGTAGTGACGGGACAGGGGTTTTCACAGATACGCAGTATTTT. It specifies CASSDGTGVFTDTQYF.

The V and J genes are TRBV11-1 and TRBJ2-7, with 11 nucleotides matching TRBD2. V dropped 1 base and J dropped 6; count of bases not matched to a gene: 5. This CDR3 is built from 15 residues. Per germline, CDR1 SGHAT and CDR2 FQDESV (reference sequence). For the CDR3, the DNA is TGTGCCAGCAGCTTAGTAGCGGGAGGGCCCTTCGAGCAGTACTTC. Translation gives CASSLVAGGPFEQYF. Drawing the rest from reference TRBV11-1 and TRBJ2-7, the complete variable domain is EAEVAQSPRYKITEKSQAVAFWCDPISGHATLYWYRQILGQGPELLVQFQDESVVDDSQLPKDRFSAERLKGVDSTLKIQPAELGDSAMYLCASSLVAGGPFEQYFGPGTRLTVT.